The sequence of this TCR beta chain was determined in a study of patients and donors after allogeneic stem cell transplantation. Trimming cost V 6 bases and J 9 bases, with 15 bases left between them. The germline gives CDR1 SGHVS, CDR2 FQNEAQ. The CDR3 consists of 14 residues. Each CDR3 protein is one row after TCRdb ran MiXCR on the RT-PCR reads. The sample records roughly 200,000 distinct CDR3 sequences, around 41% being singletons. This chain connects TRBV7-8 to TRBJ1-6; D is uncertain. This receptor was identified in a human donor who was either an allogeneic HSCT recipient or a stem cell or donor lymphocyte infusion donor (not recorded which). It is not recorded whose cells these are; they may come from a transplant donor. Sequenced input: blood, either unsorted or a sorted T cell fraction (not recorded which). CDR3 region: CASRSQVEVSPLHF. The CDR3 coding sequence is TGTGCCAGCAGGTCGCAGGTGGAGGTTTCACCCCTCCACTTT.